These 6 T cell receptor beta chains originate from one sample sequenced in a study of blood T cell repertoires in COVID-19. Produced via immunoSEQ multiplex PCR; TCRdb's table is partial and in-frame only. The profile shows 65,000 to 70,000 clones, about 86% of them singletons. Sequenced input: peripheral blood. These receptors were collected from a man aged 50-60 years with acute or convalescent COVID-19.

The genes are TRBV9 and TRBJ1-2; 11 bases align to TRBD1. Per germline, CDR1 SGDLS and CDR2 YYNGEE. The CDR3 sequence is 17 residues long. After removal of 0 bases from V and 6 bases from J, the junction contained 10 bases not matched to a gene. CDR3 sequence reads: CASSVERTGGTADGYTF. CDR3 nucleotide sequence: TGTGCCAGCAGCGTAGAGCGGACAGGGGGCACGGCTGATGGCTACACCTTC.

The chain is built from TRBV15 and TRBJ2-7, with D hard to call. From germline, CDR1 is LNHNV and CDR2 YYDKDF (reference sequence). The CDR3 runs 15 residues. V was cut by 2 bases and J by 0 bases, with 11 bases left in between. In nucleotides, the CDR3 is TGTGCCACCAGCAGAACACGCAGTTACTCCTACGAGCAGTACTTC. Translated, it gives CATSRTRSYSYEQYF.

The genes are TRBV5-6 and TRBJ2-2; D is perhaps TRBD2 (6 bases). Germline values: CDR1 SGHDT, CDR2 YYEEEE. V shed 3 bases and J shed 6 bases, with 12 bases lying between them. CDR3 length equals 14 residues. The CDR3 DNA sequence: TGTGCCAGCAGCTCGGGACTCGGCCCCGGGGAGCTGTTTTTT. This encodes CASSSGLGPGELFF.

CDR3 amino acids: CASSQGTDPYGYTF. DNA of the CDR3: TGTGCCAGCAGCCAAGGGACAGACCCTTATGGCTACACCTTC. The chain uses TRBV7-9 and TRBJ1-2; 7 positions match TRBD1. CDR3 length: 14 amino acids. V lost 5 bases and J lost 5; bases outside the gene matches: 8. The germline CDR1 and CDR2 sequences are SEHNR and FQNEAQ (reference sequence).

Many counts were recorded for this clone. The V and J genes are TRBV27 and TRBJ1-1; 9 bases match TRBD1. Trimming took 5 bases from V and 1 from J; bases not matched to a gene: 5. Germline V CDR1 and CDR2: MNHEY, SMNVEV (reference sequence). The CDR3 covers 15 residues. CDR3 in amino acids: CASSRTGGRNTEAFF. CDR3 nucleotide sequence: TGTGCCAGCAGTCGAACAGGGGGCCGGAACACTGAAGCTTTCTTT.

Points on this clone: A much bigger clone sits one base away, suggesting this may be a read error. The V call is TRBV20-1, the J call TRBJ1-4, with D perhaps TRBD1 (6 bases). Trimming took off 3 bases at V and 7 bases at J, with 15 bases between the two ends. This CDR3 is 14 amino acids long. Germline CDR1 DFQATT, CDR2 SNEGSKA (reference sequence). CDR3 bases: TGCAGTGCTAGTCGGGTGACAGGAACTGAAAAACTGTTTTTT. Its translation is CSASRVTGTEKLFF.